This note documents a single T cell receptor beta chain sequence. The sample originates from a study of blood T cell repertoires in COVID-19. Background on the study: Acute-phase and convalescent COVID-19 samples originated in the United States, Italy and Spain. PBMCs, B-cell-depleted T cells, or T cells were the source of the cDNA or gDNA that made up the material.

TCRdb keeps only in-frame clones here, not all; method: immunoSEQ multiplex PCR. The sample lists around 150,000 clones; 87% were seen once. V lost 0 bases and J 4 bases, leaving 10 bases between the germline ends. Germline assignment: CDR1 LNHNV and CDR2 YYDKDF (reference sequence). The CDR3 spans 15 residues. The sample consisted of peripheral blood. V and J are TRBV15 and TRBJ1-3; D perhaps matches TRBD1 (5 bases). This TCR derives from a woman aged 60-75 years who had recovered from COVID-19. In DNA form, the CDR3 reads TGTGCCACCAGCAGAGATCAAGGGGTGGGAAACACCATATATTTT. Translated: CATSRDQGVGNTIYF.